These T cell receptor beta chains were read from a single sample in a study of T-cell memory formation after mild COVID-19. A single record per CDR3 protein comes from TCRdb applying MiXCR to the 5' RACE reads. The table includes a few hundred thousand distinct CDR3 sequences, 20% to 25% detected once. Sequences were obtained from PBMCs or a T cell subset sorted from them (not recorded which). Receptors originate from an adult woman who had mild COVID-19 (a few samples of this study predate the infection). Cell type and time point are not known. The CDR3 runs from the conserved cysteine through the conserved F or W. The D gene is left open where the match is weak. Clone size is stated in some rows and not others, as once, few, many or a class when expanded.

TRBJ2-2	few	NA	TRBV5-6	CAAEAGRNTGELFF	TGTGCCGCCGAGGCTGGTCGGAACACCGGGGAGCTGTTTTTT
TRBJ2-7	few	NA	TRBV7-8	CASSLGAEAYEQYF	TGTGCCAGCAGCTTAGGGGCCGAGGCCTACGAGCAGTACTTC
TRBJ2-1	few	TRBD2	TRBV7-8	CASSLLAGVNNEQFF	TGTGCCAGCAGCCTTCTAGCGGGGGTAAACAATGAGCAGTTCTTC
TRBJ1-1	few	TRBD1	TRBV4-1	CASSQARPGTGRAFF	TGCGCCAGCAGCCAAGCCCGTCCCGGGACAGGGAGAGCTTTCTTT
TRBJ2-2	NA	NA	TRBV7-9	CASSSDLSGELFF	TGTGCCAGCAGCTCCGATCTCAGCGGGGAGCTGTTTTTT
TRBJ1-1	NA	NA	TRBV7-2	CASSLEGWGILTEAFF	TGTGCCAGCAGCCTAGAGGGGTGGGGGATTCTAACTGAAGCTTTCTTT
TRBJ2-3	NA	NA	TRBV25-1	CASSDHLAGTNNKGTDTQYF	TGTGCCAGCAGTGATCACCTCGCCGGGACAAACAATAAAGGCACAGATACGCAGTATTTT
TRBJ1-1	NA	TRBD1	TRBV10-3	CAISETQGAEAFF	TGTGCCATCAGTGAAACTCAGGGGGCTGAAGCTTTCTTT
TRBJ2-1	NA	NA	TRBV27	CASRRPGRSTGEQFF	TGTGCCAGCAGACGACCGGGACGGTCTACGGGTGAGCAGTTCTTC
TRBJ2-2	NA	NA	TRBV12-3/TRBV12-4	CASRKQGTNTGELFF	TGTGCCAGCAGGAAACAGGGAACGAACACCGGGGAGCTGTTTTTT
TRBJ2-5	few	NA	TRBV5-1	CASRGQGGETQYF	TGCGCCAGCAGGGGCCAAGGCGGGGAGACCCAGTACTTC
TRBJ2-3	NA	NA	TRBV7-3	CASRLANLSTDTQYF	TGTGCCAGCAGGTTGGCCAATCTTAGCACAGATACGCAGTATTTT
TRBJ2-3	few	TRBD1	TRBV6-6	CASRGPTGGITDTQYF	TGTGCCAGCAGGGGACCGACAGGGGGCATCACAGATACGCAGTATTTT
TRBJ1-1	NA	NA	TRBV12-3/TRBV12-4	CASSSDRLLRADTEAFF	TGTGCCAGCAGCTCCGACAGGCTCCTCCGAGCGGACACTGAAGCTTTCTTT
TRBJ2-1	few	TRBD2	TRBV7-3	CASSLAGLAGGNSYNEQFF	TGTGCCAGCAGCTTAGCCGGACTAGCGGGAGGGAACTCCTACAATGAGCAGTTCTTC
TRBJ1-2	NA	NA	TRBV12-3/TRBV12-4	CASSGAYSNYGYTF	TGTGCCAGCTCAGGGGCCTACTCTAACTATGGCTACACCTTC
TRBJ2-7	NA	TRBD1	TRBV28	CASSLRTGFGYEQYF	TGTGCCAGCAGTTTAAGGACAGGGTTTGGCTACGAGCAGTACTTC
TRBJ1-1	NA	TRBD1	TRBV3-1	CASSHPSHRGNTEAFF	TGTGCCAGCAGCCACCCTTCCCACAGGGGGAACACTGAAGCTTTCTTT
TRBJ2-7	NA	NA	TRBV21-1	CASSRGSTRQGPWYEQYF	TGTGCCAGCAGCAGAGGGAGTACCCGACAGGGCCCTTGGTACGAGCAGTACTTC
TRBJ2-7	NA	NA	TRBV2	CASSGGEQYF	TGTGCCAGCAGTGGGGGCGAGCAGTACTTC
TRBJ2-2	NA	TRBD1	TRBV7-6	CASSFGTGDTGELFF	TGTGCCAGCAGCTTCGGGACAGGGGACACCGGGGAGCTGTTTTTT
TRBJ1-5	NA	NA	TRBV5-1	CASSPQSGSQPQHF	TGCGCCAGCAGCCCCCAGAGCGGTAGCCAGCCCCAGCATTTT
TRBJ1-1	NA	NA	TRBV28	CASSLDGLTEAFF	TGTGCCAGCAGTTTGGACGGGTTAACTGAAGCTTTCTTT
TRBJ2-3	NA	TRBD2	TRBV9	CASRKTSGVGTQYF	TGTGCCAGCAGGAAGACTAGCGGGGTTGGTACGCAGTATTTT
TRBJ2-1	once	NA	TRBV5-4	CASSLEAGADEQFF	TGTGCCAGCAGCTTGGAGGCAGGGGCCGATGAGCAGTTCTTC
TRBJ2-2	many	NA	TRBV24-1	CATSDPSSTGGELFF	TGTGCCACCAGTGATCCCTCTTCGACAGGCGGGGAGCTGTTTTTT
TRBJ2-1	many	NA	TRBV2	CASTTVGLNEQFF	TGTGCCAGCACGACCGTCGGTCTAAATGAGCAGTTCTTC
TRBJ2-7	NA	TRBD1	TRBV6-1	CASSEAVGTGDPYEQYF	TGTGCCAGCAGTGAAGCGGTGGGGACAGGGGACCCCTACGAGCAGTACTTC
TRBJ2-7	few	TRBD2	TRBV11-2	CASSNSGSYEQYF	TGTGCCAGCAGCAATAGCGGGAGTTACGAGCAGTACTTC